These 25 T cell receptor beta chains came from one sample sequenced in a study of T cell responses to AZD1222 COVID-19 vaccine. Repertoires were generated with immunoSEQ multiplex PCR, while TCRdb's copy carries only in-frame clones and drops some. This sample has 150,000 to 200,000 clones; 94% occur once, and the top ten carry 7% to 9.5%. The material sequenced was peripheral blood, taken on day 0 of AZD1222 vaccination. The receptors here all came from an adult in good health.

The chain carries TRBV6-5 and TRBJ2-7, with D tentatively TRBD1 or TRBD2 (5 bases each). CDR3 length equals 12 residues. Deletions cut 6 bases from V and 4 bases from J, with 10 bases between. The germline gives CDR1 MNHEY, CDR2 SVGAGI. CDR3 coding DNA: TGTGCCAGCAGCCGGGACGCTTACGAGCAGTACTTC. Translating gives CASSRDAYEQYF.

V and J are TRBV5-1 and TRBJ1-5; 10 bases are a match to TRBD1. V was clipped by 3 bases and J by 5 bases; unmatched bases: 5. Germline V gene sequence: CDR1 SGHRS, CDR2 YFSETQ. CDR3 size: 15 residues. CDR3 sequence reads: CASSYGTGDHQPQHF. The CDR3, as DNA: TGCGCCAGCAGCTATGGGACAGGGGATCATCAGCCCCAGCATTTT.

The CDR3 is CASSPVTGSPYEQYF. The CDR3, as DNA: TGTGCCAGCAGCCCTGTGACAGGGAGTCCCTACGAGCAGTACTTC. The gene calls are TRBV7-9 and TRBJ2-7; 7 nucleotides match TRBD1. The germline gives CDR1 SEHNR, CDR2 FQNEAQ (reference sequence). The CDR3 consists of 15 residues. V lost 5 bases, J lost 2 bases, and 9 bases stayed unmatched.

The CDR3 loop is CASSYPGQGVDEQFF. In DNA, the CDR3 is TGTGCCAGCAGTTACCCGGGACAGGGGGTTGATGAGCAGTTCTTC. The chain employs TRBV6-6 and TRBJ2-1; 11 bases line up with TRBD1. This CDR3 comprises 15 residues. After removal of 2 bases from V and 8 bases from J, the junction contained 5 bases not matched to a gene. The germline CDR1 and CDR2 sequences are MNHNY and SVGAGI (reference sequence).

The chain combines TRBV7-8 with TRBJ2-1; 14 nucleotides agree with TRBD2. Germline lookup yields CDR1 SGHVS and CDR2 FQNEAQ. CDR3 length equals 17 residues. V lost 5 bases and J lost 4; bases outside the gene matches: 7. The CDR3 sequence: CASSREGLAGGYNEQFF. The CDR3 DNA follows: TGTGCCAGCAGCCGAGAAGGACTAGCGGGAGGTTACAATGAGCAGTTCTTC.

The J gene is TRBJ2-3, the V gene TRBV19; the D gene is possibly TRBD1 (5 bases). With 9 bases removed from V and 5 bases from J, the gap between germline ends came to 15 bases. CDR1 is LNHDA, CDR2 SQIVND, per germline (reference sequence). The CDR3 is made up of 13 amino acids. CDR3 bases: TGTGCCAGCAGACAGAGAGAAAGAGATACGCAGTATTTT. This encodes CASRQRERDTQYF. Combining the CDR3 with reference TRBV19 and TRBJ2-3 gives the whole variable domain DGGITQSPKYLFRKEGQNVTLSCEQNLNHDAMYWYRQDPGQGLRLIYYSQIVNDFQKGDIAEGYSVSREKKESFPLTVTSAQKNPTAFYLCASRQRERDTQYFGPGTRLTVL.

The chain has TRBV11-1 and TRBJ2-7; D gene uncertain. The CDR3 runs to 13 residues. With 1 base removed from V and 4 bases from J, the gap between germline ends came to 8 bases. Germline V gives CDR1 SGHAT, CDR2 FQDESV (reference sequence). The CDR3 DNA reads TGTGCCAGCAGCTTAGACCTTCAGTACGAGCAGTACTTC. Encoded protein: CASSLDLQYEQYF.

This clone showed up just a few times. The rearrangement links TRBV28 to TRBJ2-1; 10 bases align to TRBD2. V gave up 7 bases and J gave up 8 bases; unmatched junction bases: 11. There are 15 residues in the CDR3. Germline CDR1 is MDHEN and CDR2 is SYDVKM. The CDR3 here is CASTSRPSGSDEQFF. Written as DNA, the CDR3 is TGTGCCAGCACCTCCCGGCCTAGCGGGAGCGATGAGCAGTTCTTC. Full variable domain (rest looked up from reference TRBV28 and TRBJ2-1): DVKVTQSSRYLVKRTGEKVFLECVQDMDHENMFWYRQDPGLGLRLIYFSYDVKMKEKGDIPEGYSVSREKKERFSLILESASTNQTSMYLCASTSRPSGSDEQFFGPGTRLTVL.

The V gene is TRBV13, the J gene TRBJ2-3; no definite D call. Germline V gene data show CDR1 as PRHDT and CDR2 as FYEKMQ (reference sequence). CDR3 length: 23 residues. The ends were cut back, 2 bases at V and 1 base at J, with 34 bases in the middle. The CDR3, as DNA: TGTGCCAGCAGCTTAATTGATCGTTTTATTTCTTCCCCAGTTGAAGTATGCACAGATACGCAGTATTTT. This translates into CASSLIDRFISSPVEVCTDTQYF.

CDR3 sequence reads: CASSLDQGGAGEKLFF. CDR3 nucleotide sequence: TGCGCCAGCAGCTTGGACCAGGGGGGCGCGGGGGAAAAACTGTTTTTT. The chain combines TRBV5-1 with TRBJ1-4; 7 bases line up with TRBD1. Germline V gene lookup returns CDR1 SGHRS and CDR2 YFSETQ. This CDR3 is built from 16 residues. V trimming: 0 bases; J trimming: 8 bases; junction bases outside the gene matches: 10.

This clone appeared a single time. J is TRBJ1-2 and V is TRBV14; possibly TRBD1 for D (5 bases). Trimming removed 6 bases from V and 6 bases from J, with 17 bases in between. Germline V gives CDR1 SGHDN, CDR2 FVKESK. The CDR3 runs 14 residues. The chain's CDR3 is CASRQAGSIDGYTF. The CDR3 DNA reads as TGTGCCAGCAGGCAGGCAGGGAGTATTGATGGCTACACCTTC.

The CDR3 DNA is TGTGCCAGCAGCCAAGACAGGGGTGAAACCTACGAGCAGTACTTC. Its protein product is CASSQDRGETYEQYF. The rearrangement links TRBV3-1 (or the pseudogene TRBV3-2) to TRBJ2-7; possibly TRBD1 for D (6 bases). V dropped 0 bases and J dropped 2 bases, with 11 bases sitting between them. This CDR3 has 15 residues. Germline assignment: CDR1 LGHDT and CDR2 YNNKEL (reference sequence).

The chain joins TRBV7-8 to TRBJ1-4; D gene uncertain. Trimming removed 7 bases from V and 8 bases from J, with 17 bases in between. The CDR3 extends over 14 amino acids. From germline, CDR1 is SGHVS and CDR2 FQNEAQ. DNA of the CDR3: TGTGCCAGCACTAAAGCTCTTGAGGGAGAAAAACTGTTTTTT. Protein product: CASTKALEGEKLFF.

This clone occurred once. The rearrangement uses TRBV1 and TRBJ2-7; the table names TRBD2, a call not compared with the DNA. TRBV1 is marked as a pseudogene. This CDR3 spans 13 amino acids. DNA for the CDR3: TGCACCAGCAGCCAAGATTTCCCTGTCGAGCAGTACTTC. Amino acids: CTSSQDFPVEQYF.

The J gene is TRBJ1-6, the V gene TRBV6-5; 9 bases line up with TRBD1. V lost 4 bases, J lost 9 bases, and 7 bases stayed unmatched. The CDR3 is 15 amino acids. CDR1 is MNHEY and CDR2 is SVGAGI in the germline V gene. The CDR3 DNA follows: TGTGCCAGCAGTTCACACAGGGGGCTCGGTTCACCCCTCCACTTT. This sequence encodes CASSSHRGLGSPLHF.

The V gene is TRBV12-5, the J gene TRBJ2-3; either TRBD1 or TRBD2 may supply D (5 bases each). The CDR3 spans 14 residues. The germline V gene has CDR1 LGHNT and CDR2 FRNRAP. Between the trimmed V and J ends, which lost 6 bases and 3 bases, there was a span of 13 bases. DNA of the CDR3: TGTGCTAGTGGGTCGGGACGGACGACAGATACGCAGTATTTT. As protein: CASGSGRTTDTQYF.

This chain joins TRBV12-1 and TRBJ1-2; the D call in the table, TRBD1, was not verified against the DNA. TRBV12-1 is annotated as a pseudogene. The CDR3 length is 15 residues. The CDR3 loop reads CASSTSYRVRYGYTF. CDR3 sequence (DNA): TGTGCCAGCAGCACAAGTTACAGGGTCAGATATGGCTACACCTTC.

This chain uses TRBV7-2 with TRBJ1-4, with D tentatively TRBD1 (5 bases). Germline assignment: CDR1 SGHTA and CDR2 FQGNSA. Trimming pared 2 bases from V and 5 bases from J, leaving 12 bases between. The CDR3 contains 15 residues. The CDR3 DNA is TGTGCCAGCAGCTTACAGGGCGGACCAAATGAAAAACTGTTTTTT. This translates into CASSLQGGPNEKLFF.

V usage is TRBV6-6 and J usage is TRBJ2-5, with 10 bases fitting TRBD1. The J segment lost 5 bases and the V segment lost 5 bases, leaving 11 bases of the junction unmatched. Per the germline V gene, CDR1 is MNHNY and CDR2 is SVGAGI (reference sequence). The CDR3 runs to 16 residues. The chain's CDR3 is CASSQPGQGGMETQYF. The CDR3 DNA reads TGTGCCAGCAGTCAGCCTGGACAGGGGGGGATGGAGACCCAGTACTTC.

The rearrangement uses TRBV15 and TRBJ2-3; 7 nucleotides line up with TRBD2. This CDR3 has 15 amino acids. CDR1 and CDR2 from the germline V gene are LNHNV and YYDKDF (reference sequence). After removal of 3 bases from V and 5 bases from J, the junction contained 8 bases not matched to a gene. The CDR3 protein is CATSSPDSGGDTQYF. CDR3 coding DNA: TGTGCCACCAGCAGCCCCGACTCGGGGGGAGATACGCAGTATTTT. The full variable domain, its missing parts supplied by reference TRBV15 and TRBJ2-3, is DAMVIQNPRYQVTQFGKPVTLSCSQTLNHNVMYWYQQKSSQAPKLLFHYYDKDFNNEADTPDNFQSRRPNTSFCFLDIRSPGLGDTAMYLCATSSPDSGGDTQYFGPGTRLTVL.

The chain has TRBV27 and TRBJ2-1; 7 positions match TRBD1. The germline V gene has CDR1 MNHEY and CDR2 SMNVEV (reference sequence). The CDR3 totals 14 residues. Trimming removed 6 bases from V and 2 bases from J; junction bases left unmatched: 4. The CDR3 sequence is CASSKGGPYNEQFF. For the CDR3, the DNA is TGTGCCAGCAGCAAAGGGGGCCCCTACAATGAGCAGTTCTTC.

The rearrangement joins TRBV11-2 to TRBJ2-5; tentative D call: TRBD2 (5 bases). CDR1 and CDR2 from the germline V gene are SGHAT and FQNNGV. V was pared by 5 bases and J by 4 bases, with 14 bases between. CDR3 length equals 14 residues. In DNA form, the CDR3 reads TGTGCCAGCAGCCTAGGCCCGGGGAGAGAGACCCAGTACTTC. This encodes CASSLGPGRETQYF.

The J gene is TRBJ1-2, the V gene TRBV28; D might be TRBD1 (5 bases). CDR3 length: 12 residues. Germline CDR1 is MDHEN and CDR2 is SYDVKM. V lost 7 bases, J lost 7 bases, and 13 bases lay in between. CDR3 DNA: TGTGCCAGCACGACCGGTCAGGGTGGCTACACCTTC. This gives the protein CASTTGQGGYTF.

In this sample, this clone turned up once. The chain has TRBV5-4 and TRBJ1-2; tentatively, D is TRBD1 (5 bases). This CDR3 is built from 13 residues. Looked up from germline, CDR1 is SGHNT and CDR2 is YYREEE (reference sequence). V shed 4 bases and J shed 4 bases, with 11 bases lying between them. The CDR3 DNA reads TGTGCCAGCAGCACTGGACAACCCTATGGCTACACCTTC. It is translated as CASSTGQPYGYTF.

The chain recombines TRBV7-6 with TRBJ2-7; 8 bases line up with TRBD1. The V gene end was trimmed by 3 bases and the J gene end by 6 bases; junction bases not matched to a gene: 10. Per germline, CDR1 SGHVS and CDR2 FNYEAQ. The CDR3 contains 15 residues. The DNA for the CDR3 is TGTGCCAGCAGCTTCTCGACAGGGGTGGGGAGCGAGCAGTACTTC. Its translation: CASSFSTGVGSEQYF. The full variable domain, in which reference TRBV7-6 and TRBJ2-7 provide the parts outside the CDR3, is GAGVSQSPRYKVTKRGQDVALRCDPISGHVSLYWYRQALGQGPEFLTYFNYEAQQDKSGLPNDRFSAERPEGSISTLTIQRTEQRDSAMYRCASSFSTGVGSEQYFGPGTRLTVT.